This TCR beta chain was retrieved from a study of human T cells and chemical hapten exposure. Attachment of unique molecular identifiers to individual cDNA molecules was performed in the library. Each CDR3 protein is one row after TCRdb ran MiXCR on the RACE reads. In the table there are roughly 82,000 distinct CDR3 sequences, about 12% of which are singletons. This clonotype was seen many times. CDR3 length equals 15 residues. The ends were cut back, 8 bases at V and 7 bases at J, with 21 bases in the middle. The germline V gene encodes CDR1 DFQATT and CDR2 SNEGSKA (reference sequence). Time point given: patch test 1, 2 weeks after DPC sensitization. The treatment was: therapeutic diphenylcyclopropenone sensitization with weekly scalp DPC. Researchers sampled blood before each patch test went on.

V usage is TRBV20-1 and J usage is TRBJ1-6; D is possibly TRBD1 (6 bases). The material was whole blood, obtained in connection with sensitization to the hapten diphenylcyclopropenone (DPC). The source is a woman aged 55-70 years with alopecia areata. Some clones in this sample may be carry-over from other donors' samples. The CDR3 region is CSLRQALLENSPLHF. CDR3 sequence (DNA): TGCAGTCTTCGACAGGCCTTACTCGAAAATTCACCCCTCCACTTT.